This TCR beta chain was sequenced during a study of early T cells in non-severe SARS-CoV-2 infection. Study-wide findings and caveats: Private and CD4 specificities were missed by VDJdb matching, which favored anti-spike CD8 responses.

This clonotype was found many times. The antigen is not known. TCRdb itself ran the 5' RACE reads through MiXCR, one entry per CDR3 protein. The sample has 51,000 or so distinct CDR3 sequences; roughly 9.6% are singletons. CDR1 WNHNN and CDR2 SYGVQD come from the germline V gene (reference sequence). Trimming shortened V by 4 bases and J by 3 bases, and 8 bases separated the two germline ends. CDR3 length equals 13 residues. Sequencing used whole blood. This TCR was sampled from an adult who was a healthcare worker with PCR-confirmed SARS-CoV-2 infection or an uninfected control (not recorded which). This rearrangement joins TRBV10-1 to TRBJ2-3; no clear D gene. CDR3 in DNA: TGCGCCAGCAGTGCGAGCAAAACAGATACGCAGTATTTT. Its protein product is CASSASKTDTQYF.